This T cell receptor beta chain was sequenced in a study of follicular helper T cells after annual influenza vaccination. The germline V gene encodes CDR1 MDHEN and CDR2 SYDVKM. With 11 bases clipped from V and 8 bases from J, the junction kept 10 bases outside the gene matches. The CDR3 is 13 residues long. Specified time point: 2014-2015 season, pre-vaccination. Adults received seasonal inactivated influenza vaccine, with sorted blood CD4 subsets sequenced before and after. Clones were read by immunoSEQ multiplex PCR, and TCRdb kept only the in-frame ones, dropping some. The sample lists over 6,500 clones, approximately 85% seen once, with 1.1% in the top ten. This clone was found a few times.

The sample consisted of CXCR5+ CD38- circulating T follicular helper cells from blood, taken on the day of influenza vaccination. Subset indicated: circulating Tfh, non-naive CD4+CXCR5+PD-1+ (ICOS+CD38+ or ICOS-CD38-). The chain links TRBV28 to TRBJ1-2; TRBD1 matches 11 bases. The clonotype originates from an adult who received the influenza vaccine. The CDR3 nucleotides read TGTGCCGCATTACCGGGACAGGGGGTAGGCTACACCTTC. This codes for CAALPGQGVGYTF.